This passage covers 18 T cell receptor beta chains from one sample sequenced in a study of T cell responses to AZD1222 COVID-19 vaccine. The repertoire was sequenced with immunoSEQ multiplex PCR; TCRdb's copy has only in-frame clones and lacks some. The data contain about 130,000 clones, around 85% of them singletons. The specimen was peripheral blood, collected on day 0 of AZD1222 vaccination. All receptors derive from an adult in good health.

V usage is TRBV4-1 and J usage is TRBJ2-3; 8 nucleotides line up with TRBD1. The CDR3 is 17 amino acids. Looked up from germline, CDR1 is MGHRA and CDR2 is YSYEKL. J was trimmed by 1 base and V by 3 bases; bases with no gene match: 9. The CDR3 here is CASSQQRTGQGTDTQYF. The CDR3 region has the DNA TGCGCCAGCAGCCAGCAGCGGACAGGGCAAGGCACAGATACGCAGTATTTT.

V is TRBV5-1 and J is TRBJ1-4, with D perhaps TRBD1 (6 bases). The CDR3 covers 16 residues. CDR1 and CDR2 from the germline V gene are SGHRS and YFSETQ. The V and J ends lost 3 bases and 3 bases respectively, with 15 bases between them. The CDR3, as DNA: TGCGCCAGCAGCTCCCCGTCTGGGGGCTCTAATGAAAAACTGTTTTTT. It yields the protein CASSSPSGGSNEKLFF.

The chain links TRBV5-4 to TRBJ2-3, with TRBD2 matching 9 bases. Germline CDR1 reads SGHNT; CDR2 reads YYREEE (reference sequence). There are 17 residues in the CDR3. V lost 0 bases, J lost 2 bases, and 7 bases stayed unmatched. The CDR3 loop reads CASSLAVSGGLTDTQYF. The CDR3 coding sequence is TGTGCCAGCAGCTTGGCAGTCAGCGGGGGGCTCACAGATACGCAGTATTTT.

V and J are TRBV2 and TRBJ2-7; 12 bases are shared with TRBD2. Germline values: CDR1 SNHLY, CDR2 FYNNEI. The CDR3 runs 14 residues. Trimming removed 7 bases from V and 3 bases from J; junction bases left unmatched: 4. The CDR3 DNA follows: TGTGCCAGCACTCTAGCGGGAGGGATCTACGAGCAGTACTTC. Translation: CASTLAGGIYEQYF. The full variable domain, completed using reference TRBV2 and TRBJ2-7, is EPEVTQTPSHQVTQMGQEVILRCVPISNHLYFYWYRQILGQKVEFLVSFYNNEISEKSEIFDDQFSVERPDGSNFTLKIRSTKLEDSAMYFCASTLAGGIYEQYFGPGTRLTVT.

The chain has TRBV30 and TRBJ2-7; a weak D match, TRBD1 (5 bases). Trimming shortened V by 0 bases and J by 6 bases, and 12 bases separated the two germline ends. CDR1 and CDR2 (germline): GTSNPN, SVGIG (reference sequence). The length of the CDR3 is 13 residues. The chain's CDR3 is CAWSVPQGREQYF. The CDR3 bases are TGTGCCTGGAGTGTACCTCAGGGCCGCGAGCAGTACTTC.

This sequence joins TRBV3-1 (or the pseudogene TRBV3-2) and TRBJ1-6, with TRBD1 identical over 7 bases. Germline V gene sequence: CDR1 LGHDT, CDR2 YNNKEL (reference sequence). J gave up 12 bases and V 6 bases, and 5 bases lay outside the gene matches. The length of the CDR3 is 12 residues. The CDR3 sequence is CASSRQGEPLHF. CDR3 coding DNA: TGTGCCAGCAGTCGACAGGGCGAACCCCTCCACTTT.

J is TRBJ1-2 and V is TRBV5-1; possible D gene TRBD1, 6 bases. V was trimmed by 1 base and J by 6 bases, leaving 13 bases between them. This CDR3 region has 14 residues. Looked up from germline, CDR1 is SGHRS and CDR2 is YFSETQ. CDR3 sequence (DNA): TGCGCCAGCAGCTTGCCAGGGGACTCTCATGGCTACACCTTC. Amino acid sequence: CASSLPGDSHGYTF.

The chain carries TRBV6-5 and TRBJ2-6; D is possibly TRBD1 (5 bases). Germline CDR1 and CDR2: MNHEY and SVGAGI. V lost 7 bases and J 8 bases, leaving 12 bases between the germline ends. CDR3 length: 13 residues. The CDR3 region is CASTPGFSNVLTF. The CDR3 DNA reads TGTGCCAGCACCCCAGGGTTTTCCAACGTCCTGACTTTC.

CDR3 loop: CSAHLGQGKYF. CDR3 DNA: TGCAGCGCACATCTGGGACAGGGAAAGTACTTC. The chain carries TRBV29-1 and TRBJ2-7, with 9 bases fitting TRBD1. Germline lookup yields CDR1 SQVTM and CDR2 ANQGSEA. The CDR3 consists of 11 residues. V trimming: 7 bases; J trimming: 11 bases; junction bases outside the gene matches: 9.

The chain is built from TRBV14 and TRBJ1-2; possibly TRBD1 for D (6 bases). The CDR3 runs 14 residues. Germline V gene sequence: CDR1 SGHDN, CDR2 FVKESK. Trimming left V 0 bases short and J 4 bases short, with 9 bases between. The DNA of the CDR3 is TGTGCCAGCAGCCAAGACATCAGGGGCTATGGCTACACCTTC. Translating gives CASSQDIRGYGYTF.

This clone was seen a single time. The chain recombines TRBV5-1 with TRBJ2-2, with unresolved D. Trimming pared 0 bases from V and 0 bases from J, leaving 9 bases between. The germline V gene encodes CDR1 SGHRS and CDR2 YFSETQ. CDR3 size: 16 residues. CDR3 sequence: CASSLAGDANTGELFF. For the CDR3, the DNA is TGCGCCAGCAGCTTGGCAGGAGATGCGAACACCGGGGAGCTGTTTTTT.

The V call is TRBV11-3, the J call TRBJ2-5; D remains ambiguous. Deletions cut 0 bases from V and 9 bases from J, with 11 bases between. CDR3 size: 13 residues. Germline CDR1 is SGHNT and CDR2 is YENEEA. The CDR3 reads CASSLEISRPQYF. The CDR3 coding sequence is TGTGCCAGCAGCTTAGAGATTAGCCGACCCCAGTACTTC.

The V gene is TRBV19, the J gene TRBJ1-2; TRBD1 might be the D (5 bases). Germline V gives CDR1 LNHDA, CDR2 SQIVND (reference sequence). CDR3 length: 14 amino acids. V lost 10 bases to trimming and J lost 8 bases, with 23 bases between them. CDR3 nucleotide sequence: TGTGCCACACGTAGACTGACGGGAGGGGAAGGCTACACCTTC. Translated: CATRRLTGGEGYTF.

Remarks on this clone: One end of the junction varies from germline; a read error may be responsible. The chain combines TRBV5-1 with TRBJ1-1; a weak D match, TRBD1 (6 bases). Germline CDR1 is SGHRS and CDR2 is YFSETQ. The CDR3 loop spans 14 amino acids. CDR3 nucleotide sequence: TGCGCCAGCAGCTTGGAGGGGACACTTGGACTCTTGGCCTTT. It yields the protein CASSLEGTLGLLAF.

Written as DNA, the CDR3 is TGTGCCAGCTCACCACAGGGTCGGGCAGATACGCAGTATTTT. Its translation: CASSPQGRADTQYF. The chain combines TRBV18 with TRBJ2-3, with no clear D. Deletions cut 1 base from V and 4 bases from J, with 9 bases between. Germline V gives CDR1 KGHSH, CDR2 LQKENI. The CDR3 loop spans 14 amino acids. Together with reference TRBV18 and TRBJ2-3, the CDR3 gives the full variable domain: NAGVMQNPRHLVRRRGQEARLRCSPMKGHSHVYWYRQLPEEGLKFMVYLQKENIIDESGMPKERFSAEFPKEGPSILRIQQVVRGDSAAYFCASSPQGRADTQYFGPGTRLTVL.

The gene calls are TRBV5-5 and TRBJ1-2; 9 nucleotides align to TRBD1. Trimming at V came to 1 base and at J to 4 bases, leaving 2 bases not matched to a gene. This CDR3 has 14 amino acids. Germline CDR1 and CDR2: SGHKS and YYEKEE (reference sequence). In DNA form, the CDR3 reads TGTGCCAGCAGCTTGACACAGGGGGCCTATGGCTACACCTTC. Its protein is CASSLTQGAYGYTF.

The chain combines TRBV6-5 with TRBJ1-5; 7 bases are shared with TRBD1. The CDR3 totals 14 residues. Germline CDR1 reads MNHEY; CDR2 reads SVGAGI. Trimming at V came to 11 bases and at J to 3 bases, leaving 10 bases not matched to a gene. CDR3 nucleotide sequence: TGTGCCGGCGCGCGGAGGGGGCCCAATCAGCCCCAGCATTTT. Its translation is CAGARRGPNQPQHF.

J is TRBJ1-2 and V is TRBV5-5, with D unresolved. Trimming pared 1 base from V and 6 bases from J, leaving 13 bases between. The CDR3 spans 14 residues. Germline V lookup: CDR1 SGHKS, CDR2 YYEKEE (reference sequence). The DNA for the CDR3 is TGTGCCAGCAGCTTGTGGGCCTCGAGAAATGGCTACACCTTC. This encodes CASSLWASRNGYTF.